This T cell receptor (beta chain) originates from a study of T-cell reconstitution after alpha-beta-depleted transplantation in children. The study, taken as a whole, reports: T-cell counts and diversity at one year post-transplant came mainly from newly produced T cells. Reportedly, alpha-beta T cells present about two months post-transplant originated from several hundred expanded clones of graft origin. The origin of high day-60 TCRbeta diversity in some patients lay in surviving recipient T cells and thymic progenitors.

Germline V lookup: CDR1 LGHDT, CDR2 YNNKEL (reference sequence). V lost 0 bases and J 4 bases, leaving 9 bases between the germline ends. The CDR3 contains 14 residues. Unique molecular identifiers were used to barcode this TCRbeta library. MiXCR, applied by TCRdb to the PCR reads, yields one record per CDR3 protein. The table shows about a million distinct CDR3 sequences, with about 31% occurring only once. Of note for this clonotype: Its matching antigen is unknown.

V gene TRBV3-1 combines with J gene TRBJ1-2, with a tentative D call TRBD1 (5 bases). This clonotype originated in a boy under three years old who had a stem cell transplant for SCID, so the T cells may come from the graft donor. This specimen was PBMCs, mostly from graft donor cells, taken 360 days after TCRalphabeta/CD19-depleted stem cell transplant. CDR3: CASSQDGGTYGYTF. CDR3 in DNA: TGTGCCAGCAGCCAAGATGGAGGGACCTATGGCTACACCTTC. Supplemented by reference TRBV3-1 and TRBJ1-2, the full variable domain reads DTAVSQTPKYLVTQMGNDKSIKCEQNLGHDTMYWYKQDSKKFLKIMFSYNNKELIINETVPNRFSPKSPDKAHLNLHINSLELGDSAVYFCASSQDGGTYGYTFGSGTRLTVV.